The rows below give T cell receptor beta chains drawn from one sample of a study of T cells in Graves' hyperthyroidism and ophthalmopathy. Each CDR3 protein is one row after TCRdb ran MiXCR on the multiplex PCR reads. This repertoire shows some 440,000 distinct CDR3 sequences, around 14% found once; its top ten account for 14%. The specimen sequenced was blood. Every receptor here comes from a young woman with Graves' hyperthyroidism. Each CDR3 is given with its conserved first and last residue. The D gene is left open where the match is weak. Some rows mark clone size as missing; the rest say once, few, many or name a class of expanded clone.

CDR3 DNA: TGTGCCAGCAGTGAGGACCACACCGGGGAGCTGTTTTTT
CDR3 protein: CASSEDHTGELFF
D gene: NA
V gene: TRBV2
clone size: many
J gene: TRBJ2-2

CDR3 DNA: TGTGCCAGCAGCACTCTTAGAGGGGGTAATGAAAAACTGTTTTTT
CDR3 protein: CASSTLRGGNEKLFF
D gene: NA
V gene: TRBV7-2
clone size: few
J gene: TRBJ1-4

CDR3 DNA: TGTGCCATCAGTGAGTCGGGCGATGAGCAGTTCTTC
CDR3 protein: CAISESGDEQFF
D gene: NA
V gene: TRBV10-3
clone size: few
J gene: TRBJ2-1

CDR3 DNA: TGTGCCAGCAGCCCACTCCGAGAGACCCAGTACTTC
CDR3 protein: CASSPLRETQYF
D gene: NA
V gene: TRBV7-6
clone size: few
J gene: TRBJ2-5

CDR3 DNA: TGCAGTGCCAATACCGGGACTAGCGGGAGGGCCGGGGTGACCCAGTACTTC
CDR3 protein: CSANTGTSGRAGVTQYF
D gene: TRBD2
V gene: TRBV20-1
clone size: NA
J gene: TRBJ2-5

CDR3 DNA: TGTGCCAGTAGTTTCGGCAGTCCCACCGGGGAGCTGTTTTTT
CDR3 protein: CASSFGSPTGELFF
D gene: NA
V gene: TRBV19
clone size: NA
J gene: TRBJ2-2

CDR3 DNA: TGTGCCAGCACTGGGGGTAATGAGCAGTTCTTC
CDR3 protein: CASTGGNEQFF
D gene: NA
V gene: TRBV12-3/TRBV12-4
clone size: many
J gene: TRBJ2-1

CDR3 DNA: TGTGCCAGTAGTATCCCTCGCTTTAGCGGGGGAGACTCTAGCACAGATACGCAGTATTTT
CDR3 protein: CASSIPRFSGGDSSTDTQYF
D gene: TRBD2
V gene: TRBV19
clone size: NA
J gene: TRBJ2-3

CDR3 DNA: TGTGCCAGCAGCGTCCGGGACAGGGGGAATTCCTACGAGCAGTACTTC
CDR3 protein: CASSVRDRGNSYEQYF
D gene: TRBD1
V gene: TRBV5-8
clone size: many
J gene: TRBJ2-7

CDR3 DNA: TGTGCCAGCAGTCTAGGGACGTCGGGGACCGGGGAGCTGTTTTTT
CDR3 protein: CASSLGTSGTGELFF
D gene: NA
V gene: TRBV27
clone size: few
J gene: TRBJ2-2

CDR3 DNA: TGTGCCAGCAGTTTGGAGTTAGCGGGAGGCCCGTATGAGCAGTTCTTC
CDR3 protein: CASSLELAGGPYEQFF
D gene: TRBD2
V gene: TRBV12-3/TRBV12-4
clone size: many
J gene: TRBJ2-1

CDR3 DNA: TGTGCCAGCAGTTTAAAGGCTAAACAGATCGGGGGCTATGGCTACACCTTC
CDR3 protein: CASSLKAKQIGGYGYTF
D gene: NA
V gene: TRBV12-3/TRBV12-4
clone size: many
J gene: TRBJ1-2

CDR3 DNA: TGTGCCAGCAGTCCCTGGACTAGCTCCTACAATGAGCAGTTCTTC
CDR3 protein: CASSPWTSSYNEQFF
D gene: TRBD2
V gene: TRBV12-3/TRBV12-4
clone size: many
J gene: TRBJ2-1

CDR3 DNA: TGTGCCAGCAGCTCATCACCCCTTTACGAGCAGTACTTC
CDR3 protein: CASSSSPLYEQYF
D gene: NA
V gene: TRBV7-6
clone size: NA
J gene: TRBJ2-7

CDR3 DNA: TGTGCCAGCAGCGTAGTTGGCGGGGGGGCGAATGAGCAGTTCTTC
CDR3 protein: CASSVVGGGANEQFF
D gene: TRBD2
V gene: TRBV9
clone size: NA
J gene: TRBJ2-1

CDR3 DNA: TGTGCCAGCAGCTTGGCCGTGGGGAGTAGCTTAGGCTACACCTTC
CDR3 protein: CASSLAVGSSLGYTF
D gene: NA
V gene: TRBV5-5
clone size: NA
J gene: TRBJ1-2

CDR3 DNA: TGTGCCAGCACCGAAGCCCCCGAGATACCCGGGCCTAGCAGAACCTACAATGAGCAGTTCTTC
CDR3 protein: CASTEAPEIPGPSRTYNEQFF
D gene: NA
V gene: TRBV2
clone size: NA
J gene: TRBJ2-1

CDR3 DNA: TGTGCCAGCAGCGCCAGGGGGCCTTATGGCTACACCTTC
CDR3 protein: CASSARGPYGYTF
D gene: TRBD1
V gene: TRBV5-6
clone size: NA
J gene: TRBJ1-2

CDR3 DNA: TGTGCCAGCAGATCAACCGGACTAGAACCCCAGTACTTC
CDR3 protein: CASRSTGLEPQYF
D gene: TRBD2
V gene: TRBV27
clone size: few
J gene: TRBJ2-5

CDR3 DNA: TGTGCCAGCAGCCGCAACAGACTAGCGGGGTGCACAGATACGCAGTATTTT
CDR3 protein: CASSRNRLAGCTDTQYF
D gene: TRBD2
V gene: TRBV3-1
clone size: many
J gene: TRBJ2-3

CDR3 DNA: TGCAGTCCGATAGCAGGACTTCGGGGATCGGGATCTAGCACAGATACGCAGTATTTT
CDR3 protein: CSPIAGLRGSGSSTDTQYF
D gene: NA
V gene: TRBV20-1
clone size: NA
J gene: TRBJ2-3

CDR3 DNA: TGTGCCAGCAGCTTAGCGCGTCCAGTTGGAAATCAGCCCCAGCATTTT
CDR3 protein: CASSLARPVGNQPQHF
D gene: NA
V gene: TRBV7-9
clone size: many
J gene: TRBJ1-5

CDR3 DNA: TGTGCCAGCAGCTCCCATTATGGCTACACCTTC
CDR3 protein: CASSSHYGYTF
D gene: NA
V gene: TRBV11-2
clone size: many
J gene: TRBJ1-2

CDR3 DNA: TGTGCCAGCAGCTTCCCAAGGGAGGGGGCAGTTTCTGGGAACACCATATATTTT
CDR3 protein: CASSFPREGAVSGNTIYF
D gene: TRBD1
V gene: TRBV7-8
clone size: once
J gene: TRBJ1-3

CDR3 DNA: TGCGCCAGCAGCTCAAACAGGGGTCGGGGGAACACTGAAGCTTTCTTT
CDR3 protein: CASSSNRGRGNTEAFF
D gene: TRBD1
V gene: TRBV5-1
clone size: NA
J gene: TRBJ1-1

CDR3 DNA: TGTGCCAGCAGTTTACGGGCTAGCGGGGACCAAGAGACCCAGTACTTC
CDR3 protein: CASSLRASGDQETQYF
D gene: TRBD2
V gene: TRBV12-3/TRBV12-4
clone size: NA
J gene: TRBJ2-5

CDR3 DNA: TGCAGTGCTCAAGGGGTGGTGGAGGGGCGAGTTAATGAAAAACTGTTTTTT
CDR3 protein: CSAQGVVEGRVNEKLFF
D gene: NA
V gene: TRBV20-1
clone size: NA
J gene: TRBJ1-4

CDR3 DNA: TGCAGCGTTGAAGGGGACAGGGGACGACAGTACTTC
CDR3 protein: CSVEGDRGRQYF
D gene: TRBD1
V gene: TRBV29-1
clone size: NA
J gene: TRBJ2-7

CDR3 DNA: TGTGCCAGCAGTTTACTGGGGACTAGCGGATACGAGCAGTACTTC
CDR3 protein: CASSLLGTSGYEQYF
D gene: TRBD2
V gene: TRBV27
clone size: NA
J gene: TRBJ2-7

CDR3 DNA: TGTGCCAGCAGCACTTCGGACATTTTCTCCTACGAGCAGTACTTC
CDR3 protein: CASSTSDIFSYEQYF
D gene: NA
V gene: TRBV7-9
clone size: NA
J gene: TRBJ2-7

CDR3 DNA: TGTGCCAGCAGTCATTGGACAGGGATGGTAGGTGACAATCAGCCCCAGCATTTT
CDR3 protein: CASSHWTGMVGDNQPQHF
D gene: TRBD1
V gene: TRBV12-3/TRBV12-4
clone size: NA
J gene: TRBJ1-5

CDR3 DNA: TGTGCCAGCATCGGGGGGCTTAGAGGTAACGAGCAGTACTTC
CDR3 protein: CASIGGLRGNEQYF
D gene: NA
V gene: TRBV28
clone size: many
J gene: TRBJ2-7

CDR3 DNA: TGTGCCAGCAGTTTACATGGACTAACCTACGAGCAGTACTTC
CDR3 protein: CASSLHGLTYEQYF
D gene: NA
V gene: TRBV27
clone size: few
J gene: TRBJ2-7

CDR3 DNA: TGCAGTGCTAGGACTCGGGGGAGAGGCAATCAGCCCCAGCATTTT
CDR3 protein: CSARTRGRGNQPQHF
D gene: NA
V gene: TRBV20-1
clone size: NA
J gene: TRBJ1-5

CDR3 DNA: TGTGCCAGCTTTAAGTGGACAGGTGAAGCTTTCTTT
CDR3 protein: CASFKWTGEAFF
D gene: TRBD1
V gene: TRBV3-1
clone size: many
J gene: TRBJ1-1

CDR3 DNA: TGTGCCAGCAGCCATACAGGGGGCCTCTCTGGCTACACCTTC
CDR3 protein: CASSHTGGLSGYTF
D gene: TRBD1
V gene: TRBV14
clone size: few
J gene: TRBJ1-2

CDR3 DNA: TGTGCCAGCAGTTACATCCGACAGGGGGCTGGTGGCTACACCTTC
CDR3 protein: CASSYIRQGAGGYTF
D gene: TRBD1
V gene: TRBV6-1
clone size: many
J gene: TRBJ1-2

CDR3 DNA: TGTGCCAGCAGCTTAGGCGGGGGGTCCACGAACACCGGGGAGCTGTTTTTT
CDR3 protein: CASSLGGGSTNTGELFF
D gene: TRBD2
V gene: TRBV7-3
clone size: NA
J gene: TRBJ2-2

CDR3 DNA: TGCGCCAGCAGCCAGACAGGGGTGGGGACAGGGGACTACGAGCAGTACTTC
CDR3 protein: CASSQTGVGTGDYEQYF
D gene: TRBD1
V gene: TRBV5-1
clone size: NA
J gene: TRBJ2-7

CDR3 DNA: TGTGCCAGCTCACCAAGGTCGACGGGGGAGGCCTATGGCTACACCTTC
CDR3 protein: CASSPRSTGEAYGYTF
D gene: NA
V gene: TRBV18
clone size: few
J gene: TRBJ1-2

CDR3 DNA: TGTGCCAGCAGCGAGGGCCGTAGAAGCGAAAAACTGTTTTTT
CDR3 protein: CASSEGRRSEKLFF
D gene: NA
V gene: TRBV7-8
clone size: NA
J gene: TRBJ1-4

CDR3 DNA: TGTGCCAGCAGCTTGACAGGGGGAGATCAGCCCCAGCATTTT
CDR3 protein: CASSLTGGDQPQHF
D gene: TRBD1
V gene: TRBV7-2
clone size: many
J gene: TRBJ1-5

CDR3 DNA: TGTGCCAGCAGCCAAGGTTTCAGCATGAACACTGAAGCTTTCTTT
CDR3 protein: CASSQGFSMNTEAFF
D gene: NA
V gene: TRBV3-1
clone size: NA
J gene: TRBJ1-1

CDR3 DNA: TGTGCCATCAGTGACACCATATCTAACTATGGCTACACCTTC
CDR3 protein: CAISDTISNYGYTF
D gene: NA
V gene: TRBV10-3
clone size: few
J gene: TRBJ1-2

CDR3 DNA: TGTGCCAGCTCACCTCTGAGGAGCACAGATACGCAGTATTTT
CDR3 protein: CASSPLRSTDTQYF
D gene: NA
V gene: TRBV18
clone size: many
J gene: TRBJ2-3

CDR3 DNA: TGTGCCAGCAGCGTAGTGACTAGCGGATACAATGAGCAGTTCTTC
CDR3 protein: CASSVVTSGYNEQFF
D gene: TRBD2
V gene: TRBV9
clone size: few
J gene: TRBJ2-1

CDR3 DNA: TGTGCCAGCAGCGTATGGGGGACAGGGGGTGGATCCGGGGAGCTGTTTTTT
CDR3 protein: CASSVWGTGGGSGELFF
D gene: TRBD1
V gene: TRBV9
clone size: NA
J gene: TRBJ2-2

CDR3 DNA: TGTGCCAGCACCCTCCGACAGGGCTATGGCTACACCTTC
CDR3 protein: CASTLRQGYGYTF
D gene: TRBD1
V gene: TRBV13
clone size: many
J gene: TRBJ1-2

CDR3 DNA: TGTGCCAGCAGCTTGAGTAAGAACAATGAGCAGTTCTTC
CDR3 protein: CASSLSKNNEQFF
D gene: NA
V gene: TRBV7-8
clone size: many
J gene: TRBJ2-1

CDR3 DNA: TGTGCCAGCAAGAGGGATAGGGACAGGGTCAGTTCACCCCTCCACTTT
CDR3 protein: CASKRDRDRVSSPLHF
D gene: TRBD1
V gene: TRBV2
clone size: few
J gene: TRBJ1-6

CDR3 DNA: TGTGCCAGCAGCTTAGGGACAAGGGGGAATAATTCACCCCTCCACTTT
CDR3 protein: CASSLGTRGNNSPLHF
D gene: NA
V gene: TRBV7-6
clone size: NA
J gene: TRBJ1-6

CDR3 DNA: TGCAGTGCTAGAGATCCGGGGGGGGACACTGAAGCTTTCTTT
CDR3 protein: CSARDPGGDTEAFF
D gene: NA
V gene: TRBV20-1
clone size: many
J gene: TRBJ1-1

CDR3 DNA: TGCAGTGCTAAGACAGCCATGAACACTGAAGCTTTCTTT
CDR3 protein: CSAKTAMNTEAFF
D gene: NA
V gene: TRBV20-1
clone size: many
J gene: TRBJ1-1

CDR3 DNA: TGTGCCATCAGTGGGGGACCTACGGGACAGACCTACGAGCAGTACTTC
CDR3 protein: CAISGGPTGQTYEQYF
D gene: TRBD1
V gene: TRBV10-3
clone size: few
J gene: TRBJ2-7

CDR3 DNA: TGTGCCAGCAGTGAACCCGAGGACCCTTCCAAATACTCCTACGAGCAGTACTTC
CDR3 protein: CASSEPEDPSKYSYEQYF
D gene: NA
V gene: TRBV6-1
clone size: many
J gene: TRBJ2-7

CDR3 DNA: TGTGCCAGCAGCTTAGCTGGGACAGGGAGAGGGGGTGTGCAGTTCTTC
CDR3 protein: CASSLAGTGRGGVQFF
D gene: TRBD1
V gene: TRBV7-9
clone size: NA
J gene: TRBJ2-1

CDR3 DNA: TGTGCCAGCAGCCAAGTTTGGGGCGAGCAGTACTTC
CDR3 protein: CASSQVWGEQYF
D gene: NA
V gene: TRBV3-1
clone size: many
J gene: TRBJ2-7

CDR3 DNA: TGTGCCAGCAGTTACGGTGACCCGAACACTGAAGCTTTCTTT
CDR3 protein: CASSYGDPNTEAFF
D gene: NA
V gene: TRBV6-5
clone size: few
J gene: TRBJ1-1

CDR3 DNA: TGTGCCAGTGAATTAGGCAATGAGCAGTTCTTC
CDR3 protein: CASELGNEQFF
D gene: NA
V gene: TRBV6-1
clone size: NA
J gene: TRBJ2-1

CDR3 DNA: TGCAGTGCTAGAGACGCTTTGGCGGGGACAGATACGCAGTATTTT
CDR3 protein: CSARDALAGTDTQYF
D gene: NA
V gene: TRBV20-1
clone size: few
J gene: TRBJ2-3